Listed below are T cell receptor beta chains from one sample, sequenced in a study of blood T cell repertoires in COVID-19. Clones were sequenced by immunoSEQ multiplex PCR, and TCRdb holds only the in-frame ones, with some missing. The repertoire holds approximately 350,000 clones, with around nine tenths as singletons. The sample was peripheral blood. Receptors were obtained from a woman aged 70-85 years with COVID-19, enrolled during active disease. CDR3s include the opening cysteine and the closing phenylalanine or tryptophan. D genes are given only for firm matches. Part of the rows lack a size; the others show once, few, many or a class for expanded clones.

once	TRBD1	TRBV10-2	14	TRBJ2-7	TGCGCCAGCATTCGACAGGGAACCTCCTACGAGCAGTACTTC	CASIRQGTSYEQYF
.	TRBD2	TRBV4-1	15	TRBJ2-1	TGCGCCAGCAGCCAAAGCGGGGGGGGCTACAATGAGCAGTTCTTC	CASSQSGGGYNEQFF
.	.	TRBV7-9	13	TRBJ2-7	TGTGCCAGCAGCTTAGAAGGGGGCTACGAGCAGTACTTC	CASSLEGGYEQYF
few	.	TRBV6-2/TRBV6-3	17	TRBJ1-1	TGTGCCAGCACCCCCGAAACAGCTAGGAACCGAGGGACTGAAGCTTTCTTT	CASTPETARNRGTEAFF
.	.	TRBV7-9	14	TRBJ2-1	TGTGCCAGCAGCTTAGCGGTAGCAGTACAAGAGCAGTTCTTC	CASSLAVAVQEQFF
.	TRBD1	TRBV14	13	TRBJ1-2	TGTGCCAGCAGCCAGACAGGGGGTTATGGCTACACCTTC	CASSQTGGYGYTF
.	.	TRBV14	15	TRBJ1-1	TGTGCCAGCAGCCAAGATCGTATTGGGCTCAGTGAAGCTTTCTTT	CASSQDRIGLSEAFF
.	TRBD2	TRBV5-4	15	TRBJ2-1	TGTGCCAGCAGCTTGGTGGGACTAGGGGGGGGTGAGCAGTTCTTC	CASSLVGLGGGEQFF
.	.	TRBV12-3/TRBV12-4	11	TRBJ1-1	TGTGCCAGCAGTTTCTTGAGTGAAGCTTTCTTT	CASSFLSEAFF
.	.	TRBV15	13	TRBJ1-1	TGTGCCACCGCTAGACAGTCCGTCCTTGAAGCTTTCTTT	CATARQSVLEAFF
.	.	TRBV3-1/TRBV3-2	16	TRBJ2-5	TGTGCCAGCAGCCAAGATCTGAAGGACTCCTGGAAGACCCAGTACTTC	CASSQDLKDSWKTQYF
.	.	TRBV7-2	14	TRBJ1-2	TGTGCCAGCAGCTTAGGGGGCCCGGGTTATGGCTACACCTTC	CASSLGGPGYGYTF
.	.	TRBV29-1	14	TRBJ1-4	TGCAGCGTTGAAGACGGGGGGTCTAATGAAAAACTGTTTTTT	CSVEDGGSNEKLFF
.	.	TRBV7-9	18	TRBJ2-6	TGTGCCAGCAGCCCACCTTTTGGCAGGGGTTCTGGGGCCAACGTCCTGACTTTC	CASSPPFGRGSGANVLTF
.	.	TRBV7-6	17	TRBJ2-2	TGTGCCAGCAGCTTAGGTTTTAGGGACACGTACACCGGGGAGCTGTTTTTT	CASSLGFRDTYTGELFF
few	TRBD2	TRBV2	17	TRBJ2-1	TGTGCCAGCAAGGGGAGTAGCGGGGCCGACTCCTACAATGAGCAGTTCTTC	CASKGSSGADSYNEQFF
.	TRBD1	TRBV13	14	TRBJ1-1	TGTGCCAGCAGCTTAGAGGACAGGGGGACTGAAGCTTTCTTT	CASSLEDRGTEAFF
.	.	TRBV30	13	TRBJ2-3	TGTGCCTGGAGTCGGGGGTCGCGTGATACGCAGTATTTT	CAWSRGSRDTQYF
.	.	TRBV9	15	TRBJ2-2	TGTGCCAGCAGCGTAGCAGTGGGGAGGACCGGGGAGCTGTTTTTT	CASSVAVGRTGELFF
.	.	TRBV5-4	16	TRBJ1-1	TGTGCCAGCAGCTTGGTCCTCGGGAGGGAGGGCCCTGAAGCTTTCTTT	CASSLVLGREGPEAFF
.	TRBD1	TRBV30	14	TRBJ1-2	TGTGCCTGGCCGGGGACAGGCGTTGCCTATGGCTACACCTTC	CAWPGTGVAYGYTF
.	.	TRBV28	12	TRBJ1-1	TGTGCCAGCAGTCCACAGAACACTGAAGCTTTCTTT	CASSPQNTEAFF
.	.	TRBV5-6	15	TRBJ2-3	TGTGCCAGCAGCTTCGTCGCAGGGGGCACAGATACGCAGTATTTT	CASSFVAGGTDTQYF
.	TRBD1	TRBV28	18	TRBJ1-1	TGTGCCAGCACCCCGCCACCGGGACAGGGGGCCATGAACACTGAAGCTTTCTTT	CASTPPPGQGAMNTEAFF
.	.	TRBV7-2	13	TRBJ2-1	TGTGCCAGCAGCTTACAGGGCGGTGATGAGCAGTTCTTC	CASSLQGGDEQFF